This record looks at one T cell receptor (beta chain) sequence and its context. The target antigen is unknown. V was pared by 4 bases and J by 2 bases, with 5 bases between. The CDR3 length is 12 residues. The V gene's germline CDR1 is MGHDK and CDR2 SYGVNS. This sample stems from a study of T cell responses to AZD1222 COVID-19 vaccine. Notes on the study in general: Distributed over spike, vaccine-associated CD4 TCRs predominated at 160-218 and 743-854. Donors in the cohort were predominantly white British and more often female, and clonal diversity was possibly underestimated.

Repertoires were generated with immunoSEQ multiplex PCR, while TCRdb's copy carries only in-frame clones and drops some. The sample records about 82,000 clones, 85% to 90% being singletons. The sample was peripheral blood, taken on day 0 of AZD1222 vaccination. The rearrangement joins TRBV25-1 to TRBJ1-2; D ambiguous. The clonotype originates from an adult in good health. The CDR3 loop reads CASSGGNYGYTF. The CDR3 nucleotides read TGTGCCAGCAGTGGAGGGAACTATGGCTACACCTTC.